This T cell receptor (beta chain) was observed in a study of blood T cell repertoires in COVID-19. There are 13 residues in the CDR3. Trimming shortened V by 6 bases and J by 4 bases, and 12 bases separated the two germline ends. Per the germline V gene, CDR1 is MDHEN and CDR2 is SYDVKM. Clones were sequenced by immunoSEQ multiplex PCR, and TCRdb holds only the in-frame ones, with some missing. The data contain about 240,000 clones, around 89% of them singletons. The receptor was derived from a woman aged 25 to 39 who had recovered from COVID-19. Specimen: PBMCs or T cells enriched from blood (not recorded which). This chain uses TRBV28 with TRBJ1-2, with D perhaps matching TRBD1 (5 bases). CDR3 DNA sequence: TGTGCCAGCAGGGACAATCTCCCCTATGGCTACACCTTC. This translates into CASRDNLPYGYTF.